Shown below are 18 T cell receptor beta chains from a single sample sequenced in a study of CD8+ T cells in alopecia areata. After isolation, RNA underwent reverse transcription to generate cDNA as the sequencing template. Generated by immunoSEQ multiplex PCR, the TCRdb table keeps only in-frame clones and is missing some. The sample has around 120,000 clones; around two fifths are singletons. Sequenced: CD4+ T cells sorted from blood. These receptors all come from a human donor with alopecia areata.

CDR3 bases: TGCGCCAGCAGCTTTGGACTAGCCCCCACAGATACGCAGTATTTT. This encodes CASSFGLAPTDTQYF. The chain employs TRBV5-1 and TRBJ2-3, with 8 bases that match TRBD2. The germline CDR1 and CDR2 sequences are SGHRS and YFSETQ. CDR3 size: 15 residues. The V and J ends lost 2 bases and 2 bases, in that order; junction bases with no gene match: 4.

This clone was recorded a few times. This chain connects TRBV4-1 to TRBJ1-4; 8 positions agree with TRBD1. Losses at the gene ends were 2 bases for V and 7 bases for J; bases not matched to a gene: 6. CDR1 and CDR2 (germline): MGHRA, YSYEKL. The CDR3 sequence is 15 residues long. The CDR3 reads CASSQSETGVEKLFF. DNA for the CDR3: TGCGCCAGCAGCCAAAGTGAGACAGGGGTTGAAAAACTGTTTTTT.

The chain employs TRBV29-1 and TRBJ2-5, with 9 bases matching TRBD1. CDR1 and CDR2 from the germline V gene are SQVTM and ANQGSEA. The CDR3 consists of 13 residues. With V trimmed by 7 bases and J by 4 bases, 7 bases remained unmatched. The CDR3 coding sequence is TGCAGCGGTGTACAGGGGGCGGGAGAGACCCAGTACTTC. It encodes CSGVQGAGETQYF.

As to this clone: An end of the junction differs from the germline gene, which may be a read error. The CDR3 loop reads CAWNTGSTATQYF. The CDR3 bases are TGTGCCTGGAACACAGGAAGCACAGCTACGCAGTATTTT. The J gene is TRBJ2-3, the V gene TRBV30; tentative D call: TRBD1 (5 bases). Germline-derived CDR1 and CDR2 are GTSNPN and SVGIG (reference sequence). There are 13 residues in the CDR3.

This clone was seen only a few times. The chain joins TRBV18 to TRBJ2-6; TRBD1 agrees at 7 bases. With 3 bases clipped from V and 4 bases from J, the junction kept 9 bases outside the gene matches. The CDR3 contains 17 residues. Germline loops: CDR1 KGHSH, CDR2 LQKENI. The CDR3 sequence is CASSPRTGISGANVLTF. CDR3 sequence (DNA): TGTGCCAGCTCACCCCGGACAGGCATTTCAGGGGCCAACGTCCTGACTTTC.

V gene TRBV2 combines with J gene TRBJ2-5; D unclear. Germline-derived CDR1 and CDR2 are SNHLY and FYNNEI. V was pared by 4 bases and J by 3 bases, with 6 bases between. This CDR3 spans 12 amino acids. Written as DNA, the CDR3 is TGTGCCAGCAGTGCGCTAGAAGAGACCCAGTACTTC. Protein product: CASSALEETQYF.

V and J are TRBV9 and TRBJ2-1; 7 nucleotides line up with TRBD2. V dropped 4 bases and J dropped 3; count of bases not matched to a gene: 10. CDR1 SGDLS and CDR2 YYNGEE come from the germline V gene. The length of the CDR3 is 16 residues. CDR3 sequence: CASSRAGTMYYNEQFF. CDR3 nucleotides: TGTGCCAGCAGCCGAGCCGGGACTATGTACTACAATGAGCAGTTCTTC. The complete variable domain, with remaining parts taken from reference TRBV9 and TRBJ2-1, reads DSGVTQTPKHLITATGQRVTLRCSPRSGDLSVYWYQQSLDQGLQFLIQYYNGEERAKGNILERFSAQQFPDLHSELNLSSLELGDSALYFCASSRAGTMYYNEQFFGPGTRLTVL.

This sequence joins TRBV29-1 and TRBJ1-1, with no clear D. V was cut by 5 bases and J by 3 bases, with 22 bases left in between. The CDR3 has 16 residues. Germline V gives CDR1 SQVTM, CDR2 ANQGSEA. CDR3 protein: CSVKRWGSLEDTEAFF. CDR3 nucleotides: TGCAGCGTTAAACGTTGGGGTTCCCTGGAGGACACTGAAGCTTTCTTT.

This clone was counted between two and nine times. V gene TRBV6-6 combines with J gene TRBJ2-1; D is unclear. The ends were cut back, 2 bases at V and 9 bases at J, with 8 bases in the middle. Per the germline V gene, CDR1 is MNHNY and CDR2 is SVGAGI (reference sequence). The CDR3 spans 12 residues. This CDR3 reads CASSYPDGEQFF. Written as DNA, the CDR3 is TGTGCCAGCAGTTACCCGGACGGTGAGCAGTTCTTC.

The rearrangement joins TRBV28 to TRBJ2-2, with D possibly matching TRBD1 (5 bases). The germline CDR1 and CDR2 sequences are MDHEN and SYDVKM. V was clipped by 2 bases and J by 5 bases, with 9 bases between them. The CDR3 length is 14 residues. The CDR3 region is CASSLKGPTGELFF. In DNA form, the CDR3 reads TGTGCCAGCAGTTTAAAGGGGCCAACCGGGGAGCTGTTTTTT.

The chain joins TRBV30 to TRBJ1-2; no reliable D call. This CDR3 is 14 amino acids long. Trimming shortened V by 0 bases and J by 2 bases, and 10 bases separated the two germline ends. Germline CDR1 is GTSNPN and CDR2 is SVGIG (reference sequence). The CDR3 here is CAWSVLGHNYGYTF. CDR3 in DNA: TGTGCCTGGAGTGTCCTCGGTCACAACTATGGCTACACCTTC.

The chain recombines TRBV29-1 with TRBJ2-5; TRBD2 matches at 11 bases. The CDR3 contains 15 residues. The V and J ends lost 4 bases and 2 bases, in that order; junction bases with no gene match: 6. Looked up from germline, CDR1 is SQVTM and CDR2 is ANQGSEA. CDR3 sequence reads: CSVGLTSGNQETQYF. CDR3 nucleotides: TGCAGCGTTGGATTGACTAGCGGGAATCAAGAGACCCAGTACTTC.

The chain joins TRBV28 to TRBJ1-2; D is perhaps TRBD1 (5 bases). The CDR3 runs 16 residues. V was trimmed by 6 bases and J by 1 base, leaving 18 bases between them. Per the germline V gene, CDR1 is MDHEN and CDR2 is SYDVKM. DNA for the CDR3: TGTGCCAGCAGACAACATTCGGGGCAGCTTAACTATGGCTACACCTTC. This encodes CASRQHSGQLNYGYTF.

The chain recombines TRBV28 with TRBJ2-7; TRBD2 is a possible D gene (5 bases). Germline V CDR1 and CDR2: MDHEN, SYDVKM. The CDR3 extends over 13 amino acids. The V and J ends lost 6 bases and 4 bases respectively, with 13 bases between them. CDR3 in amino acids: CASRAGSGYEQYF. The CDR3 DNA is TGTGCCAGCAGGGCGGGCAGCGGATACGAGCAGTACTTC.

The gene calls are TRBV29-1 and TRBJ2-3; no clear D gene. Germline CDR1 reads SQVTM; CDR2 reads ANQGSEA. There are 15 residues in the CDR3. Trimming took 5 bases from V and 2 from J, leaving 17 bases between them. The CDR3 DNA follows: TGCAGCGTTCCCCCCACCCCCGACGCCACAGATACGCAGTATTTT. Amino acids: CSVPPTPDATDTQYF.

This clone has just a few counts. The chain carries TRBV19 and TRBJ2-3; no firm D call. Germline V gene lookup returns CDR1 LNHDA and CDR2 SQIVND (reference sequence). The length of the CDR3 is 13 residues. The V gene lost 3 bases and the J gene lost 1 base, with 5 bases spanning the gap. In DNA, the CDR3 is TGTGCCAGTAGTATGGAAGGCACAGATACGCAGTATTTT. Its translation is CASSMEGTDTQYF.

The chain uses TRBV7-2 and TRBJ2-7, with D possibly being TRBD1 (6 bases). The V end lost 0 bases, the J end lost 6 bases, and 15 bases lay between the germline ends. The CDR3 extends over 15 amino acids. Germline V gene sequence: CDR1 SGHTA, CDR2 FQGNSA. The CDR3: CASSLAWGAGAEQYF. The CDR3 nucleotides are TGTGCCAGCAGCTTAGCCTGGGGAGCAGGGGCCGAGCAGTACTTC.

The chain couples TRBV28 to TRBJ2-4; weak D call: TRBD1 (6 bases). CDR1 is MDHEN and CDR2 is SYDVKM in the germline V gene. The CDR3 is 17 residues long. V gave up 4 bases and J gave up 0 bases, with 16 bases separating them. CDR3 in DNA: TGTGCCAGCAGTTCCAAGACAGGATCTATAGCCAAAAACATTCAGTACTTC. Protein product: CASSSKTGSIAKNIQYF.